Here is one T cell receptor beta chain with its context. The data belong to a study of shared clonotypes between healthy human individuals. Libraries were prepared by immunoSEQ multiplex PCR; TCRdb keeps only in-frame clonotypes and omits some of them. The sample contains 2 million to 2.5 million clones, over 85% of which appear only once. The ends were cut back, 4 bases at V and 14 bases at J, with 11 bases in the middle. Germline V CDR1 and CDR2: MDHEN, SYDVKM. The CDR3 is 10 residues long. Material: naive CD4+ T cells from PBMCs. The subset is: CD45RA+ positively selected. The TCR sequence derives from a man aged 18 to 29 in good health. Some clones in this sample may be carry-over from other donors' samples. This chain connects TRBV28 to TRBJ1-2; D gene uncertain. The CDR3 loop reads CASSSGFRTF. The CDR3 region has the DNA TGTGCCAGCAGTTCTGGGTTTAGAACCTTC.